This TCR beta chain was identified in a study of control samples from healthy donors and cancer patients. Repertoires were generated with immunoSEQ multiplex PCR, while TCRdb's copy carries only in-frame clones and drops some. This repertoire shows fewer than 150,000 clones, roughly 92% found once; its top ten account for less than 9.5%. This CDR3 contains 15 residues. V was clipped by 2 bases and J by 0 bases, with 10 bases between them. The germline V gene has CDR1 MNHEY and CDR2 SVGAGI. Sequencing was performed on blood. The chain is built from TRBV6-5 and TRBJ1-1, with D hard to call. The clonotype originates from a woman between 18 and 29 years old in good health. DNA of the CDR3: TGTGCCAGCAGTTACGCATATAGACTGAACACTGAAGCTTTCTTT. Translated, it gives CASSYAYRLNTEAFF.